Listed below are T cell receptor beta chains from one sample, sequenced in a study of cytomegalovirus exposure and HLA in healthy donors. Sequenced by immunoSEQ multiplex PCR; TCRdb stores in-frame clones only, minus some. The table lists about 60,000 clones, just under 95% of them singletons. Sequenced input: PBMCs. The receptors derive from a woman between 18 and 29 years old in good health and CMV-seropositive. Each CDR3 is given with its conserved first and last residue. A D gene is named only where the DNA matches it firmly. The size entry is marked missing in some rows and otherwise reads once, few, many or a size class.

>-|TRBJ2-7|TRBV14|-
TGTGCCAGCAGCTTATCTACCCGGGGGACCTACGAGCAGTACTTC
CASSLSTRGTYEQYF
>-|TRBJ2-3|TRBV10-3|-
TGTGCCCCCAGGTGGGGAGGGGGGGCGCGCACAGATACGCAGTATTTT
CAPRWGGGARTDTQYF
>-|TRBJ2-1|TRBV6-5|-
TGTGCCAGCAGCTACAGGGGAGCGGGCTACAATGAGCAGTTCTTC
CASSYRGAGYNEQFF
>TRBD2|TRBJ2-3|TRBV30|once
TGTGCCTGGAGTCCAGGGAGGGGAGATACGCAGTATTTT
CAWSPGRGDTQYF
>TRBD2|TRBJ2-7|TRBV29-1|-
TGCAGCGTTATACTGGGACTAAGTCCCTACGAGCAGTACTTC
CSVILGLSPYEQYF
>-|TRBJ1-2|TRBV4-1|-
TGCGCCAGCAGCCCCCGGGACATATCTAACTATGGCTACACCTTC
CASSPRDISNYGYTF
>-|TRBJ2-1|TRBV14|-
TGTGCCAGCAGCCAAGTCTACGAGACTTGGGTGGACAATGAGCAGTTCTTC
CASSQVYETWVDNEQFF
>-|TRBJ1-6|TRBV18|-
TGTGCCAGCTCACCTACACAGGCAGGACGGAATTCACCCCTCCACTTT
CASSPTQAGRNSPLHF
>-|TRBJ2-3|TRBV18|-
TGTGCCAGCTCACCACGGCGGCTAGTTGCGACAGATACGCAGTATTTT
CASSPRRLVATDTQYF
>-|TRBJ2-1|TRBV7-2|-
TGTGCCAGCAGCTTAGGGGGGCGGGGGCCCTACAATGAGCAGTTCTTC
CASSLGGRGPYNEQFF
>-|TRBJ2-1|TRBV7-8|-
TGTGCCAGCGTGAAGAGAAGGGACAACAATGAGCAGTTCTTC
CASVKRRDNNEQFF
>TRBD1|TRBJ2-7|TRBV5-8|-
TGTGCCAGCAGCTTGCCGGGACAGCCGAGCTACGAGCAGTACTTC
CASSLPGQPSYEQYF
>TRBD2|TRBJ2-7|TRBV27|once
TGTGCCAGCAGCACCGGGGGGGTGCCCGAGCAGTACTTC
CASSTGGVPEQYF
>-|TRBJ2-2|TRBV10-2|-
TGCGCCAGCAGAATGGCGGGGGCCGACACCGGGGAGCTGTTTTTT
CASRMAGADTGELFF
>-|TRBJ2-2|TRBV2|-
TGTGCCAGCAGTGGGGCCCCGGCCGGGGAGCTGTTTTTT
CASSGAPAGELFF
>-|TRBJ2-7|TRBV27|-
TGTGCCAGCAGTTTATACCCAGGGTTGCGCGCTCCGGTGCAGTACTTC
CASSLYPGLRAPVQYF
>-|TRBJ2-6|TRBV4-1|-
TGCGCCAGCAGCCAAGGTGGGGCACGTGGGGCCAACGTCCTGACTTTC
CASSQGGARGANVLTF
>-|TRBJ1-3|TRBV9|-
TGTGCCAGCAGCGTAGCTCCCAACTACTCTGGAAACACCATATATTTT
CASSVAPNYSGNTIYF
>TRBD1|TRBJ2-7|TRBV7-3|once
TGTGCCAGCAGCTTATTTGGGACAGACAAATACGAGCAGTACTTC
CASSLFGTDKYEQYF
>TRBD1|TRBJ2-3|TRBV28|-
TGTGCCAGCAGTTACGAAAGGGGGCCGGGCACAGATACGCAGTATTTT
CASSYERGPGTDTQYF
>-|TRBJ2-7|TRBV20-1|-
TGCAGTGCCCGACATCAGGGCGAGCAGTACTTC
CSARHQGEQYF
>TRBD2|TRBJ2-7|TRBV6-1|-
TGTGCCAGCACTAGAAGGACCCTAGCGGAGGGCGAGCAGTACTTC
CASTRRTLAEGEQYF
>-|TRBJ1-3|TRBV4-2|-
TGTGCCAGCAGCCAAGTTTCAACAGACTCTGGAAACACCATATATTTT
CASSQVSTDSGNTIYF
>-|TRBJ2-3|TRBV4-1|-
TGCGCCAGCAGCCAACTCAGTAGCACAGATACGCAGTATTTT
CASSQLSSTDTQYF
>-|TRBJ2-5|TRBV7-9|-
TGTGCCAGCAGCTTACCGGTAAAAGAGACCCAGTACTTC
CASSLPVKETQYF
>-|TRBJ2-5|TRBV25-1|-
TGTGCCAGCAGAGGGGCAGCATTCTACTTC
CASRGAAFYF
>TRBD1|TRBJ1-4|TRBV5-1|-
TGCGCCAGCAGCTGGGGCGGAGGGGGCAACTTCCGACCTAATGAAAAACTGTTTTTT
CASSWGGGGNFRPNEKLFF
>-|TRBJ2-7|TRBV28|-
TGTGCCAGCAGTTTCTACTACGAGCAGTACTTC
CASSFYYEQYF
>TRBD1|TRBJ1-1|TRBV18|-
TGTGCCAGCTCACCCGGGACAGGAGACACTGAAGCTTTCTTT
CASSPGTGDTEAFF
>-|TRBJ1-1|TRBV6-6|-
TGTGCCAGCATTATGGGCCCGAACACTGAAGCTTTCTTT
CASIMGPNTEAFF
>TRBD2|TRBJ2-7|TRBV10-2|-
TGCGCCAGCGCGCCTAGCGGGACTGGGGAGCAGTACTTC
CASAPSGTGEQYF
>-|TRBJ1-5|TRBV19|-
TGTGCCAGTAGTGCCACCGGGGGAAGGCGGGATCAGCCCCAGCATTTT
CASSATGGRRDQPQHF
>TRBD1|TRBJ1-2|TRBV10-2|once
TGCGCCAGCAAACTCGGACAGGGAGCCTATGGCTACACCTTC
CASKLGQGAYGYTF
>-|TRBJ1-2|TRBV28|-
TGTGCCGAAGGGGGGAGGGATGGCTACACCTTC
CAEGGRDGYTF
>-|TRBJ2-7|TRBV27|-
TGTGCCAGCAGTTTATGGTACCAGGGCGACGAGCAGTACTTC
CASSLWYQGDEQYF
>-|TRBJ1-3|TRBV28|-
TGTGCCAGCACCCGATTACAGGGAAAACCCTCTGGAAACACCATATATTTT
CASTRLQGKPSGNTIYF
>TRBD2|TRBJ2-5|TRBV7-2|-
TGTGCCAGCAGCTTAGTATGGAGCGGGGGGAATAGTGGAGAGACCCAGTACTTC
CASSLVWSGGNSGETQYF
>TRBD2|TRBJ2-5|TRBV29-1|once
TGCAGCGGCACCGTAGCGGGCGGGCGGGAGACCCAGTACTTC
CSGTVAGGRETQYF
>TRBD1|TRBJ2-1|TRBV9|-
TGTGCCAGCAGCGGGGGCCCGACAGGGAATGAGCAGTTCTTC
CASSGGPTGNEQFF
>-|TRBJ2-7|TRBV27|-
TGTGCCAGCAGTTTATTTAGACAGAGCTCCTACGAGCAGTACTTC
CASSLFRQSSYEQYF
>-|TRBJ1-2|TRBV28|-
TGTGCCAGCAGTCCCACAGCTACCTATGGCTACACCTTC
CASSPTATYGYTF
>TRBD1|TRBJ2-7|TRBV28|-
TGTGCCAGCAGTTTACTGGGGACAGGGTTCTACGAGCAGTACTTC
CASSLLGTGFYEQYF
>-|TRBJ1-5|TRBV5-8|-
TGTGCCAGCAGCTTGGTAGAGGGCAGCAATCAGCCCCAGCATTTT
CASSLVEGSNQPQHF
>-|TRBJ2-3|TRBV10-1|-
TGCGCCAGCAGTCCATCGAGGCCCACAGATACGCAGTATTTT
CASSPSRPTDTQYF
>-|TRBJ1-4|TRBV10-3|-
TGTGCCATCAGGGGAGAGACTTACGTTGAAAAACTGTTTTTT
CAIRGETYVEKLFF